This T cell receptor (beta chain) is drawn from a study of blood T cell repertoires in COVID-19. At the level of the study: Samples taken during acute and convalescent COVID-19 were collected in the United States, Italy and Spain. In each case, the material was cDNA or gDNA derived from T cells, B-cell-depleted T cells, or PBMCs.

V dropped 5 bases and J dropped 3 bases, with 14 bases sitting between them. CDR3 length: 14 residues. The germline gives CDR1 LGHDT, CDR2 YNNKEL (reference sequence). Original processing methods: Nucleated cell counts were estimated from reference gene primer amplification. This table comes from immunoSEQ multiplex PCR, and its TCRdb copy is limited to in-frame clones, with some not included. The DNA was the basis for D and trimming; V, J and clone size are from that table. Here the sample spans approximately 90,000 clones, more than 80% being singletons. The sequence was obtained from a woman at least 80 years old with acute or convalescent COVID-19. The material sequenced was peripheral blood. The V and J genes are TRBV3-1 (or the pseudogene TRBV3-2) and TRBJ2-7; possibly TRBD1 for D (6 bases). CDR3 loop: CASSYLDRIYEQYF. The CDR3 DNA sequence: TGTGCCAGCAGCTATTTGGACAGAATCTACGAGCAGTACTTC.